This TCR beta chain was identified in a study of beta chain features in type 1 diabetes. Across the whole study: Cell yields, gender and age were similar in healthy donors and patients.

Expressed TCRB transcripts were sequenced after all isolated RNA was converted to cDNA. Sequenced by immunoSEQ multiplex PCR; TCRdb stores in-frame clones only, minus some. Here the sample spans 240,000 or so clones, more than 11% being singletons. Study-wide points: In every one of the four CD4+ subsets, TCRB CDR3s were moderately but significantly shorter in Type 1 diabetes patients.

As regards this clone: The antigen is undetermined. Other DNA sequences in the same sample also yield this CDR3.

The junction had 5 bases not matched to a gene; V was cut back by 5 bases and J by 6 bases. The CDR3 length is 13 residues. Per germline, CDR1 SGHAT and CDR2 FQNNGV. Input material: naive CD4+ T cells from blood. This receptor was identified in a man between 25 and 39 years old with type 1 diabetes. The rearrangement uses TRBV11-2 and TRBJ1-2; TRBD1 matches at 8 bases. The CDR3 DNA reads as TGTGCCAGCAGCCCCGACAGGGGACATGGCTACACCTTC. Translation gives CASSPDRGHGYTF.